This T cell receptor beta chain appears in the sequencing data of a study of STAT5B mutations in CD4+ large granular lymphocyte leukemia. The wider study: Among healthy controls, a particular HLA allele went with more CDR3 'QG' motifs.

General study findings and limits: 8/27 top patient clones versus 2/35 control clones were TRBV06-family.

V lost 6 bases, J lost 0 bases, and 12 bases lay in between. The germline CDR1 and CDR2 sequences are SNHLY and FYNNEI. The CDR3 is 15 residues long. This clone was seen only once. Its specificity is not known. The sample holds other DNA sequences that translate to the same CDR3. Method: immunoSEQ multiplex PCR; TCRdb's copy keeps in-frame clones and lacks some. This table has roughly 30,000 clones, 55% to 80% appearing once. This chain joins TRBV2 and TRBJ1-5, with D possibly being TRBD1 (6 bases). The sequencing input was CD4+ T cells from blood buffy coats. This TCR derives from a human donor in good health. The CDR3 sequence is CASRTGRYSNQPQHF. As DNA, the CDR3 is TGTGCCAGCAGGACAGGCCGATATAGCAATCAGCCCCAGCATTTT.